The 16 T cell receptor beta chains presented below share a single source sample, sequenced in a study of Graves' ophthalmopathy and Graves' hyperthyroidism. Researchers took RNA transcripts and amplified TCR beta CDR3 regions from them. The workflow started with a first-round RT-PCR run with HTBI primers and then moved on to a second-round multiplex PCR. TCRdb re-called the multiplex PCR reads with MiXCR, one entry per CDR3 protein. This table has hundreds of thousands of distinct CDR3 sequences, around a fifth appearing once. Specimen: peripheral blood. The receptors shown here come from a woman aged 18-29 years with stable Graves' hyperthyroidism.

This clonotype occurred many times. The V and J genes are TRBV5-1 and TRBJ2-7; possible D gene TRBD1, 7 bases. Trimming shortened V by 4 bases and J by 2 bases, and 16 bases separated the two germline ends. CDR1 is SGHRS, CDR2 YFSETQ, per germline. There are 15 residues in the CDR3. As DNA, the CDR3 is TGCGCCAGCAGCGCCATGACAGGGAGGCCCTACGAGCAGTACTTC. Amino acids: CASSAMTGRPYEQYF.

This clonotype has a count of ten or more. Here the CDR3 DNA reads TGCGCCAGCAGCCAACTTTTTGGGTACGAGCAGTACTTC. Translating gives CASSQLFGYEQYF. The chain employs TRBV4-1 and TRBJ2-7, with D unclear. This CDR3 has 13 amino acids. V lost 2 bases and J 4 bases, leaving 9 bases between the germline ends. The germline CDR1 and CDR2 sequences are MGHRA and YSYEKL.

In the case of this clonotype: The junction departs from the called germline gene at one end, perhaps through a read error. The V gene is TRBV20-1, the J gene TRBJ2-4; 8 bases map to TRBD2. Germline V CDR1 and CDR2: DFQATT, SNEGSKA (reference sequence). This CDR3 contains 15 residues. The CDR3 DNA reads TGCAGTGCTATCCGAGGAGCGGGAGCCAAAAACATTCAGAACTTC. Translation: CSAIRGAGAKNIQNF.

Comment on this clonotype: Just one base apart from a much larger clone, this may be a read error. This rearrangement joins TRBV4-3 to TRBJ2-5; tentative D call: TRBD2 (5 bases). Germline lookup yields CDR1 LGHNA and CDR2 YSLEER. The CDR3 covers 17 residues. V was clipped by 0 bases and J by 4 bases, with 18 bases between them. This chain's CDR3 is CASSQDRQEACRETQYF. The CDR3 DNA reads TGCGCCAGCAGCCAAGATCGGCAGGAGGCTTGTCGAGAGACCCAGTACTTC.

The CDR3 protein is CASSVGGLPQETQYF. As DNA, the CDR3 is TGTGCCAGCAGTGTAGGGGGACTACCTCAAGAGACCCAGTACTTC. This chain uses TRBV25-1 with TRBJ2-5; weak D call: TRBD2 (7 bases). The CDR3 totals 15 residues. Trimming removed 4 bases at V and 2 bases at J, with 14 bases between. Per germline, CDR1 MGHDK and CDR2 SYGVNS.

This chain links TRBV28 with TRBJ1-1; D gene uncertain. The germline V gene has CDR1 MDHEN and CDR2 SYDVKM. The CDR3 totals 15 residues. Trimming removed 5 bases from V and 10 bases from J, with 23 bases in between. CDR3 region: CASSQAPPTLLGAFF. The CDR3 bases are TGTGCCAGCAGTCAAGCTCCCCCAACTTTACTGGGAGCTTTCTTT.

This clonotype occurred a few times. In nucleotides, the CDR3 is TGTGCCAGCAGTTCGCGACATAGCGGGAGGAGGGAGACCCAGTACTTC. Translation: CASSSRHSGRRETQYF. This chain links TRBV28 with TRBJ2-5; 10 positions agree with TRBD2. This CDR3 region has 16 residues. J lost 5 bases, V lost 4 bases, and 10 bases had no gene match. Germline lookup yields CDR1 MDHEN and CDR2 SYDVKM. The entire variable domain, with the rest obtained from reference TRBV28 and TRBJ2-5, is as follows: DVKVTQSSRYLVKRTGEKVFLECVQDMDHENMFWYRQDPGLGLRLIYFSYDVKMKEKGDIPEGYSVSREKKERFSLILESASTNQTSMYLCASSSRHSGRRETQYFGPGTRLLVL.

This clonotype was observed at least ten times. This sequence joins TRBV20-1 and TRBJ1-2; D not certain. This CDR3 spans 15 amino acids. Germline CDR1 and CDR2: DFQATT and SNEGSKA (reference sequence). Trimming pared 5 bases from V and 6 bases from J, leaving 22 bases between. Written as DNA, the CDR3 is TGCAGTGCTCCATCGGCTGACACCTACACCCATGGCTACACCTTC. This encodes CSAPSADTYTHGYTF.

There are many counts of this clonotype. The chain has TRBV27 and TRBJ1-2; 8 bases line up with TRBD1. The CDR3 sequence is 14 residues long. The V and J ends lost 3 bases and 4 bases, in that order; junction bases with no gene match: 4. Germline V gene lookup returns CDR1 MNHEY and CDR2 SMNVEV (reference sequence). The DNA of the CDR3 is TGTGCCAGCAGTTTCACAGGGGGTAGCTATGGCTACACCTTC. This codes for CASSFTGGSYGYTF.

The rearrangement uses TRBV9 and TRBJ1-2, with unresolved D. Germline assignment: CDR1 SGDLS and CDR2 YYNGEE. The CDR3 is 13 residues long. The V end was cut by 0 bases, the J end by 6 bases, with 9 bases between. This CDR3 is CASSVGGGNGYTF. CDR3 coding DNA: TGTGCCAGCAGCGTAGGGGGAGGGAATGGCTACACCTTC.

This sequence joins TRBV11-1 and TRBJ2-7, with 13 bases identical to TRBD2. The J segment lost 0 bases and the V segment lost 0 bases, leaving 14 bases of the junction unmatched. The CDR3 contains 21 residues. Germline lookup yields CDR1 SGHAT and CDR2 FQDESV (reference sequence). The DNA of the CDR3 is TGTGCCAGCAGCTTAGCGGTGACTAGCGGGGGGAGAAAAACCTTCTCCTACGAGCAGTACTTC. This encodes CASSLAVTSGGRKTFSYEQYF.

This clonotype was seen at least ten times. The rearrangement uses TRBV30 and TRBJ1-2; 7 nucleotides line up with TRBD1. The germline V gene has CDR1 GTSNPN and CDR2 SVGIG (reference sequence). The CDR3 totals 13 residues. V lost 7 bases to trimming and J lost 4 bases; unmatched junction nucleotides: 9. The chain's CDR3 is CASDRDGSYGYTF. For the CDR3, the DNA is TGTGCCTCTGACAGGGATGGGAGCTATGGCTACACCTTC.

This clonotype showed up just a few times. The chain joins TRBV20-1 to TRBJ2-7, with a possible D match to TRBD2 (6 bases). V was cut by 2 bases and J by 2 bases, with 22 bases left in between. From germline, CDR1 is DFQATT and CDR2 SNEGSKA (reference sequence). This CDR3 region has 17 residues. CDR3 residues: CSARPLFSGGNTYEQYF. The CDR3 coding sequence is TGCAGTGCTAGACCACTCTTCTCTGGCGGGAACACCTACGAGCAGTACTTC.

This clonotype was seen many times. The genes are TRBV2 and TRBJ1-2, with 8 bases matching TRBD1. This CDR3 spans 13 amino acids. Trimming took 6 bases from V and 8 from J; bases not matched to a gene: 8. The germline V gene encodes CDR1 SNHLY and CDR2 FYNNEI. CDR3 region: CASSGQGEEGYTF. In DNA form, the CDR3 reads TGTGCCAGCAGCGGACAGGGAGAAGAGGGCTACACCTTC.

This clonotype was seen at least ten times. The genes are TRBV7-2 and TRBJ2-7, with 13 bases identical to TRBD2. With V trimmed by 6 bases and J by 7 bases, 15 bases remained unmatched. The CDR3 is made up of 17 amino acids. CDR1 is SGHTA and CDR2 is FQGNSA in the germline V gene. The CDR3 DNA sequence: TGTGCCAGCAGACGGACTAGCGGGAGACGAACACGAGAGGAGCAGTACTTC. Residues: CASRRTSGRRTREEQYF.

The chain links TRBV11-1 to TRBJ2-2; D gene ambiguous. The CDR3 is 18 residues long. The ends were cut back, 2 bases at V and 0 bases at J, with 16 bases in the middle. Per the germline V gene, CDR1 is SGHAT and CDR2 is FQDESV (reference sequence). The CDR3 DNA reads TGTGCCAGCAGCTTACGGGTGGACCGCCAAACGAACACCGGGGAGCTGTTTTTT. Translated: CASSLRVDRQTNTGELFF.